This T cell receptor beta chain was recovered during a study of healthy donors' naive CD4 and CD8 T cells. General study results and limits: Most V and J genes were reportedly biased between naive CD4+ and CD8+ cells.

Starting from 500 ng of total RNA, TCR libraries were made with linear amplification. In the authors' workflow: Some 78,000 TCR alpha transcripts were sequenced from four or five healthy donors. TCRdb re-analysed the reads in MiXCR, keeping a single row per CDR3 protein. Here the V and J calls rest on TCRdb's processing, not on the authors' analysis. This sample yields about 180,000 distinct CDR3 sequences, of which around 80% are seen a single time; 2% to 2.5% belongs to the top ten. This CDR3 contains 17 residues. V was pared by 2 bases and J by 6 bases, with 12 bases of the junction left unmatched. Per the germline V gene, CDR1 is ENHRY and CDR2 is SYGVKD. This clonotype has just a few counts. Its antigen is unknown.

Sequenced: naive CD4+ and CD8+ T cells sorted from blood, pooled from several donors. This TCR derives from a pool of human donors in good health; the sample pools cells from several healthy donors. The chain links TRBV10-3 to TRBJ1-5, with 8 bases matching TRBD1. The CDR3 DNA reads TGTGCCATCAGTGAGGAAAACAGGGGGTTAGACGGTCAGCCCCAGCATTTT. Its protein is CAISEENRGLDGQPQHF.